The clone carrying this T cell receptor beta chain was counted ten times or more. Its antigen remains unidentified. Per the original methods: Sample TCR counts, which ranged from about 23,224 to 750,000, had a median of approximately 100,000. TCRdb recomputed calls from the RACE reads with MiXCR, one row per CDR3 protein. These V and J calls rely on TCRdb rather than the paper's analysis. The sample has roughly 150,000 distinct CDR3 sequences, around a quarter seen once. This entry comes from a study of human T cells and chemical hapten exposure. Study-level background: TCR yield per sample varied, mainly due to pooled library volumes. Findings and caveats of the study: TCRs exceeding 1 in 1000 frequency stayed unchanged with DPC sensitization.

The ends were cut back, 4 bases at V and 5 bases at J, with 11 bases in the middle. Germline assignment: CDR1 SNHLY and CDR2 FYNNEI. The CDR3 consists of 13 residues. Time point defined: patch test 3, about 24 weeks after DPC sensitization. Described treatment: therapeutic diphenylcyclopropenone sensitization with weekly scalp DPC. Material: whole blood, obtained in connection with sensitization to the hapten diphenylcyclopropenone (DPC). The clonotype comes from a woman aged 18-35 years with alopecia areata. Some clones in this sample may be carry-over from other donors' samples. This chain uses TRBV2 with TRBJ1-2; the D is unclear. CDR3 in amino acids: CASSVGFGYGYTF. The CDR3, as DNA: TGTGCCAGCAGTGTTGGATTTGGGTATGGCTACACCTTC.